Listed below are T cell receptor beta chains from one sample, sequenced in a study of blood T cell repertoires in COVID-19. Clones were read by immunoSEQ multiplex PCR, and TCRdb kept only the in-frame ones, dropping some. The profile covers some 97,000 clones, with roughly 87% appearing a single time and roughly 7.3% taken by the ten largest. Sequencing was carried out using peripheral blood. All receptors derive from a man aged 30-40 years in a cohort sampled during active COVID-19. Both conserved end residues are part of each CDR3. A D gene is named only where the DNA matches it firmly.

d_call | j_call | v_call | cdr3_nt | cdr3_aa
- | TRBJ1-1 | TRBV10-3 | TGTGCCATCAGAGGTCACCGGGGGAACACTGAAGCTTTCTTT | CAIRGHRGNTEAFF
- | TRBJ1-5 | TRBV6-6 | TGTGCCAGCAGTTACTTTTCGGCGGCGGGCAATCAGCCCCAGCATTTT | CASSYFSAAGNQPQHF
- | TRBJ2-7 | TRBV9 | TGTGCCAGCAGCGTAGTAAAGGGGCCCGAGCAGTACTTC | CASSVVKGPEQYF
- | TRBJ2-2 | TRBV3-1/TRBV3-2 | TGTGCCAGCAGTTACTCAGGGCGGAACACCGGGGAGCTGTTTTTT | CASSYSGRNTGELFF
TRBD1 | TRBJ2-7 | TRBV6-1 | TGTGCCAGCAGTGAATCGACGTGGGACAGAAGGTTTTATTACGAGCAGTACTTC | CASSESTWDRRFYYEQYF
- | TRBJ1-1 | TRBV30 | TGTGCCTGGAGTAGAGCCGGGGGGACTGAAGCTTTCTTT | CAWSRAGGTEAFF
- | TRBJ2-7 | TRBV6-5 | TGTGCCAGCAGTTCGTACGCAAGCGTCGCCTACGAGCAGTACTTC | CASSSYASVAYEQYF
TRBD1 | TRBJ2-7 | TRBV23-1 | TGCGCCAGCAGCCAAGGCGGCAACAGGGGGCCCCGCTACGAGCAGTACTTC | CASSQGGNRGPRYEQYF
TRBD2 | TRBJ2-7 | TRBV11-2 | TGTGCCAGCAGCCACCGCGGACTAGCGGGGTCCCCTACCGAGCAGTACTTC | CASSHRGLAGSPTEQYF
- | TRBJ1-5 | TRBV18 | TGTGCCAGCTCCCCCGACTGGGGGGGAAATCAGCCCCAGCATTTT | CASSPDWGGNQPQHF